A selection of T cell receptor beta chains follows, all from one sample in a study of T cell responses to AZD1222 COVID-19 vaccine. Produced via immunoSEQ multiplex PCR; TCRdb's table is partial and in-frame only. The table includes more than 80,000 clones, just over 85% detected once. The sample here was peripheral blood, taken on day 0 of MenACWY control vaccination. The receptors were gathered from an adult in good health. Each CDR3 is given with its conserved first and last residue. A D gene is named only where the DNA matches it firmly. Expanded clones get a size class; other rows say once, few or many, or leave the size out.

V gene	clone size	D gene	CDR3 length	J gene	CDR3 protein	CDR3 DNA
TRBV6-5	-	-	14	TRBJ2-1	CASTSGEGGNEQFF	TGTGCCAGCACTTCAGGCGAGGGGGGCAATGAGCAGTTCTTC
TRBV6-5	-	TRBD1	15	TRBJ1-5	CASSYSRTGAEPQHF	TGTGCCAGCAGTTACTCGAGAACAGGGGCTGAGCCCCAGCATTTT
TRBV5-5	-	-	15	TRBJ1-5	CASSPTATSDQPQHF	TGTGCCAGCAGCCCAACGGCCACGAGCGATCAGCCCCAGCATTTT
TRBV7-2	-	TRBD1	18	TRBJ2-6	CASSLVGTANSGANVLTF	TGTGCCAGCAGCTTAGTTGGGACAGCGAACTCTGGGGCCAACGTCCTGACTTTC
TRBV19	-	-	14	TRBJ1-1	CASSTQGGNTEAFF	TGTGCCAGTAGCACCCAGGGAGGGAACACTGAAGCTTTCTTT
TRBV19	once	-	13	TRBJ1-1	CASSTAANTEAFF	TGTGCCAGTAGTACTGCTGCGAACACTGAAGCTTTCTTT
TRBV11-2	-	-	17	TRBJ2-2	CASSLDRGSGSTGELFF	TGTGCCAGCAGCTTAGATCGGGGTAGCGGATCCACCGGGGAGCTGTTTTTT
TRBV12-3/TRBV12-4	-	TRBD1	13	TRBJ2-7	CASKTTGIYEQYF	TGTGCCAGCAAGACGACAGGGATCTACGAGCAGTACTTC
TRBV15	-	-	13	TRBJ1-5	CATSRAQAQPQHF	TGTGCCACCAGCAGAGCCCAGGCTCAGCCCCAGCATTTT
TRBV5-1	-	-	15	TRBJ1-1	CASSAQGGVGTEAFF	TGCGCCAGCAGCGCCCAGGGAGGCGTGGGCACTGAAGCTTTCTTT
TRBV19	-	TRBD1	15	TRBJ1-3	CASNWDRGQRNTIYF	TGTGCCAGTAACTGGGACAGGGGGCAAAGAAACACCATATATTTT
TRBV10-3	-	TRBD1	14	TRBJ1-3	CATRTGSSGNTIYF	TGTGCCACCAGGACAGGGAGCTCTGGAAACACCATATATTTT
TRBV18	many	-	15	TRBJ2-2	CASSVAGQHTGELFF	TGTGCCAGCTCAGTAGCCGGACAGCACACCGGGGAGCTGTTTTTT
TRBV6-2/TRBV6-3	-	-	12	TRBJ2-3	CASSYWRDTQYF	TGTGCCAGCAGTTACTGGCGGGATACGCAGTATTTT
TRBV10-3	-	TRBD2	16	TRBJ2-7	CAISASGGHTSYEQYF	TGTGCCATCAGTGCTAGCGGGGGGCATACCTCCTACGAGCAGTACTTC
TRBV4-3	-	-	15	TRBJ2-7	CASSQGPSSSYEQYF	TGCGCCAGCAGCCAAGGTCCCAGTAGCTCCTACGAGCAGTACTTC
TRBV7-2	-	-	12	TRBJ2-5	CASSPTQETQYF	TGTGCCAGCAGCCCCACCCAAGAGACCCAGTACTTC
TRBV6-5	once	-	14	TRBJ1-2	CASSYSRLNYGYTF	TGTGCCAGCAGTTACTCGAGGCTCAACTATGGCTACACCTTC
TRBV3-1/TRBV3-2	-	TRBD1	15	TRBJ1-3	CASSQSRGLGNTIYF	TGTGCCAGCAGCCAATCAAGGGGGCTGGGAAACACCATATATTTT
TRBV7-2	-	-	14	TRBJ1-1	CASSPRGSNTEAFF	TGTGCCAGCAGCCCCCGCGGCAGCAACACTGAAGCTTTCTTT
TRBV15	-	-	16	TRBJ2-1	CATSSFAANPYNEQFF	TGTGCCACCAGCTCCTTCGCGGCTAACCCATACAATGAGCAGTTCTTC
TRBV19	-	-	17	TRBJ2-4	CASSIMELGLAKNIQYF	TGTGCCAGTAGTATAATGGAGTTAGGTTTAGCCAAAAACATTCAGTACTTC
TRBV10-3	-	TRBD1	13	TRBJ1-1	CAISRTGTTEAFF	TGTGCCATCAGCCGGACAGGGACAACTGAAGCTTTCTTT
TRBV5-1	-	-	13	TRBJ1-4	CASSQGPNEKLFF	TGCGCCAGCAGCCAGGGCCCTAATGAAAAACTGTTTTTT
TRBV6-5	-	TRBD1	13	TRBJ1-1	CASSRGQGTEAFF	TGTGCCAGCAGCCGGGGACAGGGAACTGAAGCTTTCTTT
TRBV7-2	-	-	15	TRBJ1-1	CASSPLRRETTEAFF	TGTGCCAGCAGCCCCCTGCGCAGGGAAACCACTGAAGCTTTCTTT
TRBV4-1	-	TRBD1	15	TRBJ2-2	CASSQPDREGGELFF	TGCGCCAGCAGCCAACCAGACAGGGAAGGCGGGGAGCTGTTTTTT
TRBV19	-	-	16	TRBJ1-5	CASSTQGQSGNQPQHF	TGTGCCAGTAGTACCCAAGGACAGTCAGGCAATCAGCCCCAGCATTTT
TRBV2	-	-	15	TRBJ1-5	CASSEIWSGDQPQHF	TGTGCCAGCAGTGAAATTTGGTCAGGGGATCAGCCCCAGCATTTT
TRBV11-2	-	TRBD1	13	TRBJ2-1	CASSGTGFNEQFF	TGTGCCAGCAGCGGGACAGGGTTCAATGAGCAGTTCTTC
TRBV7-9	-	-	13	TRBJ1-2	CASSPREVYGYTF	TGTGCCAGCAGCCCGCGTGAGGTCTATGGCTACACCTTC
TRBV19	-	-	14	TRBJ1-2	CASSIDRQVYGYTF	TGTGCCAGTAGTATAGATCGACAGGTCTATGGCTACACCTTC
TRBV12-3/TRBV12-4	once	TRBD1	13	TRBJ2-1	CASRGTGENEQFF	TGTGCCAGCAGAGGGACAGGGGAAAATGAGCAGTTCTTC
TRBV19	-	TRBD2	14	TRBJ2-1	CASSITSGHNEQFF	TGTGCCAGTAGTATAACTAGCGGCCACAATGAGCAGTTCTTC
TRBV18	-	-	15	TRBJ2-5	CASSPGDPSIETQYF	TGTGCCAGCTCACCAGGGGACCCCTCAATCGAGACCCAGTACTTC
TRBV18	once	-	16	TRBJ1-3	CASSPAARSSGNTIYF	TGTGCCAGCTCACCAGCGGCACGAAGCTCTGGAAACACCATATATTTT
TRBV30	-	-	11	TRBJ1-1	CAWRVRTEAFF	TGTGCCTGGAGGGTTAGAACTGAAGCTTTCTTT
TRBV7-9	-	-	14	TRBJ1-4	CASSPAVNNEKLFF	TGTGCCAGCAGCCCGGCCGTTAATAATGAAAAACTGTTTTTT
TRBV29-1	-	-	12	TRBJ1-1	CSVEDFGLGAFF	TGCAGCGTTGAAGATTTTGGTCTTGGGGCTTTCTTT
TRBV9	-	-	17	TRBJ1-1	CASSDNPSAQGNTEAFF	TGTGCCAGCAGCGACAACCCCTCGGCGCAGGGGAACACTGAAGCTTTCTTT